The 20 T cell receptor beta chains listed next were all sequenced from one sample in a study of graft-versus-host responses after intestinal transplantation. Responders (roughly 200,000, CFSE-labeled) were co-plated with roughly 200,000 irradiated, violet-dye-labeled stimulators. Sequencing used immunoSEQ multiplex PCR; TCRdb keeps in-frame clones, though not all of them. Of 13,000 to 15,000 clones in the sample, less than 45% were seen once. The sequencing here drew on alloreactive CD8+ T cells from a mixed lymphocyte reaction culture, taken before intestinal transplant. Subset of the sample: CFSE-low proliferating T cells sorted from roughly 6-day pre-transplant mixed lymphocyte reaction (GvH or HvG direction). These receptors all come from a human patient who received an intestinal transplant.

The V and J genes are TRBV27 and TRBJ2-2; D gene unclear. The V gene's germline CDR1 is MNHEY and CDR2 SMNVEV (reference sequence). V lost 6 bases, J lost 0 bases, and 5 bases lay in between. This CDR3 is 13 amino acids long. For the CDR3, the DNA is TGTGCCAGCAGCCCCTCGAACACCGGGGAGCTGTTTTTT. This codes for CASSPSNTGELFF.

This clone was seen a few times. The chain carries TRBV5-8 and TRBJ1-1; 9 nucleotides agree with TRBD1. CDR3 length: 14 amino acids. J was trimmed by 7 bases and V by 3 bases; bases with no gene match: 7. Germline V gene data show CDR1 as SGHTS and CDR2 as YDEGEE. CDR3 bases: TGTGCCAGCAGCTGGACAGGGGAAGGGGATGAAGCTTTCTTT. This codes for CASSWTGEGDEAFF.

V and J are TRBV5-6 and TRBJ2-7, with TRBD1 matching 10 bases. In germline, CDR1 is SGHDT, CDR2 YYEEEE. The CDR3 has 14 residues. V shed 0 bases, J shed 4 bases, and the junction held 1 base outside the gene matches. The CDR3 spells CASSLGQGAYEQYF. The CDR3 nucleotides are TGTGCCAGCAGCTTGGGACAGGGGGCGTACGAGCAGTACTTC.

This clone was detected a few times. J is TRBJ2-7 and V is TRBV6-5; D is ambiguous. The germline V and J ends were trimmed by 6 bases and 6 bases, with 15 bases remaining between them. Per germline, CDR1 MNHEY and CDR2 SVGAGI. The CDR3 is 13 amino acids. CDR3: CASSHLPPLEQYF. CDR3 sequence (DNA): TGTGCCAGCAGCCACCTACCCCCCCTCGAGCAGTACTTC.

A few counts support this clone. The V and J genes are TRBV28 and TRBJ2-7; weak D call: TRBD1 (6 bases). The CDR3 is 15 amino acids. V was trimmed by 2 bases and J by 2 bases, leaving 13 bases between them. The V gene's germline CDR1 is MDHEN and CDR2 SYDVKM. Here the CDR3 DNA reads TGTGCCAGCAGTTTACGCCGACAGGCCGCCTACGAGCAGTACTTC. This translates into CASSLRRQAAYEQYF.

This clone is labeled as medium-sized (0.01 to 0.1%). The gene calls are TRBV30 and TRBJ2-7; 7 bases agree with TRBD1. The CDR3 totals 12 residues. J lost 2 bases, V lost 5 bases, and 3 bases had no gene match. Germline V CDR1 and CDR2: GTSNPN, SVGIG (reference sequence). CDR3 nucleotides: TGTGCCTGGGGGGGACAGCCCTACGAGCAGTACTTC. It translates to CAWGGQPYEQYF.

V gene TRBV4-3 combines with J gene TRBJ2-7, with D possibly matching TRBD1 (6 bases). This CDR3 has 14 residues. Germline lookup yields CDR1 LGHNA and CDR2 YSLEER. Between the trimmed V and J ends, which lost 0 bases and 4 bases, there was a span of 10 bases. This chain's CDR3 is CASSQDPTGYEQYF. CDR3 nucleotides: TGCGCCAGCAGCCAAGATCCGACAGGATACGAGCAGTACTTC.

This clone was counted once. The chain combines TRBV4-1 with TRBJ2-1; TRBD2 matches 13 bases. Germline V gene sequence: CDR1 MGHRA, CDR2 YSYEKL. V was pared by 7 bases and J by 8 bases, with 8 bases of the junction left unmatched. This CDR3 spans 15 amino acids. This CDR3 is CASTLAGGSGHEQFF. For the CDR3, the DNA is TGCGCCAGCACACTAGCGGGAGGGAGCGGGCATGAGCAGTTCTTC.

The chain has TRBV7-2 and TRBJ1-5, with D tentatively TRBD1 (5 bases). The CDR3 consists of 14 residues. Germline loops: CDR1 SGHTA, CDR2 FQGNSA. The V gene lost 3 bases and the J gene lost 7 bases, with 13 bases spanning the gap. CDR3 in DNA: TGTGCCAGCAGCTTTTCAGGGAATCGGCAGCCCCAGCATTTT. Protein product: CASSFSGNRQPQHF. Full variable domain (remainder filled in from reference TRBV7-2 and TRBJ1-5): GAGVSQSPSNKVTEKGKDVELRCDPISGHTALYWYRQSLGQGLEFLIYFQGNSAPDKSGLPSDRFSAERTGGSVSTLTIQRTQQEDSAVYLCASSFSGNRQPQHFGDGTRLSIL.

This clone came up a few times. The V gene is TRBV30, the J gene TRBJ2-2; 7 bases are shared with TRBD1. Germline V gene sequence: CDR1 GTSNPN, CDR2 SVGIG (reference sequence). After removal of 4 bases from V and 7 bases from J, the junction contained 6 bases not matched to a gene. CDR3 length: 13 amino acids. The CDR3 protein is CAWTGGFGGELFF. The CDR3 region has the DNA TGTGCCTGGACAGGGGGATTCGGCGGGGAGCTGTTTTTT.

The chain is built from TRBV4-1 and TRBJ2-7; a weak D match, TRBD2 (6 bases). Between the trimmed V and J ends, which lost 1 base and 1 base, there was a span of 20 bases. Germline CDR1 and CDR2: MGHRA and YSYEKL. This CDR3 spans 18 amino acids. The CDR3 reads CASSQGALNRDLSYEQYF. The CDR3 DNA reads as TGCGCCAGCAGCCAAGGAGCCCTAAACCGGGACTTATCCTACGAGCAGTACTTC.

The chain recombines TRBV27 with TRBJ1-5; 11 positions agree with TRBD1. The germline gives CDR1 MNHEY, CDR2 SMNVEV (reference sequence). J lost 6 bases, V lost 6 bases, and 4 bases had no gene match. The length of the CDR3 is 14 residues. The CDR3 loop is CASRWTGGSQPQHF. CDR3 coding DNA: TGTGCCAGCAGATGGACAGGGGGCAGTCAGCCCCAGCATTTT.

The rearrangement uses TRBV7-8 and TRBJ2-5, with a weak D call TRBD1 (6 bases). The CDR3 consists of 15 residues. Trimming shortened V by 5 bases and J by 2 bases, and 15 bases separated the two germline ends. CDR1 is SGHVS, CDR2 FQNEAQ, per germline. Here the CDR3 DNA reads TGTGCCAGCAGCCTTTCTCCGGGGACACAAGAGACCCAGTACTTC. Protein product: CASSLSPGTQETQYF.

The CDR3 spells CASSLDQGSYEQYF. CDR3 sequence (DNA): TGTGCCAGCAGCTTAGACCAGGGCTCCTACGAGCAGTACTTC. The V call is TRBV7-9, the J call TRBJ2-7, with a weak D call TRBD1 (5 bases). The CDR3 runs to 14 residues. V lost 1 base and J 0 bases, leaving 7 bases between the germline ends. Germline CDR1 reads SEHNR; CDR2 reads FQNEAQ (reference sequence).

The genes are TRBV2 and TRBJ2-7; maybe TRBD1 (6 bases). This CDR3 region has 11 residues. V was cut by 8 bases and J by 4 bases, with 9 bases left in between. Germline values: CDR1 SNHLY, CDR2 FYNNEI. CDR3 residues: CASHRGYEQYF. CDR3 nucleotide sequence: TGTGCCAGCCATAGGGGGTACGAGCAGTACTTC.

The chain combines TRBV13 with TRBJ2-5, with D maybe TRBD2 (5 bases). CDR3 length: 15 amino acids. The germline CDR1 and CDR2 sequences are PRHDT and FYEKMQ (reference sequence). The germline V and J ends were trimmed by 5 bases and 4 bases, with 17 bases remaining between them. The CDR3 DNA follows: TGTGCCAGCAGCACTAGAGACGTGTTATTAGAGACCCAGTACTTC. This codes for CASSTRDVLLETQYF. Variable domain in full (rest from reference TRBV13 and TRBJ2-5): AAGVIQSPRHLIKEKRETATLKCYPIPRHDTVYWYQQGPGQDPQFLISFYEKMQSDKGSIPDRFSAQQFSDYHSELNMSSLELGDSALYFCASSTRDVLLETQYFGPGTRLLVL.

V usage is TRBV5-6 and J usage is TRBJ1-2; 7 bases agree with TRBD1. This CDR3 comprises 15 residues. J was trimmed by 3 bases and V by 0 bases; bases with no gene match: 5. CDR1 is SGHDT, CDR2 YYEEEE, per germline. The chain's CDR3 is CASSLVGDSYYGYTF. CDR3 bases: TGTGCCAGCAGCTTGGTAGGGGACAGCTACTATGGCTACACCTTC. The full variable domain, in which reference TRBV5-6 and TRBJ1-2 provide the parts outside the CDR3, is DAGVTQSPTHLIKTRGQQVTLRCSPKSGHDTVSWYQQALGQGPQFIFQYYEEEERQRGNFPDRFSGHQFPNYSSELNVNALLLGDSALYLCASSLVGDSYYGYTFGSGTRLTVV.

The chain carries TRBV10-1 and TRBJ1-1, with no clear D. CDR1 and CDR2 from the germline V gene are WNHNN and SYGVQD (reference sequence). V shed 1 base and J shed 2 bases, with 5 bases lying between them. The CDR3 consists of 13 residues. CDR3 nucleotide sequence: TGCGCCAGCAGTGAGTTTCCTAACACTGAAGCTTTCTTT. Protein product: CASSEFPNTEAFF.

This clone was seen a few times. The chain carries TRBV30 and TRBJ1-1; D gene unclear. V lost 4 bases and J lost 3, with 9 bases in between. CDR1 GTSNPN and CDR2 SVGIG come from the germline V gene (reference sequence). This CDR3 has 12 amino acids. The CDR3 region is CAWTTGYTEAFF. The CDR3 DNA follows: TGTGCCTGGACTACGGGGTACACTGAAGCTTTCTTT.

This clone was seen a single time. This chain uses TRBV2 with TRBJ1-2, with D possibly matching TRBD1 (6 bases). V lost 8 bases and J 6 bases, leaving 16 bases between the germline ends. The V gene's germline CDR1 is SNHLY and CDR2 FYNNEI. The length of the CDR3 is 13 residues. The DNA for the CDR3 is TGTGCCAGCCGGGGGGGCAGGGCCGATGGCTACACCTTC. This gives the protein CASRGGRADGYTF.